This T cell receptor beta chain was captured in a study of T cells in pancreatic ductal adenocarcinoma. Selected pancreatic ductal adenocarcinoma patients had undergone surgery without neoadjuvant therapy. As for this clone: Its antigen remains unidentified.

Study outcomes and limitations: Blood clonality (about 0.065) did not differ significantly from tumor (roughly 0.11). Blood had more productive templates and roughly 7.5-fold more unique clonotypes than tumor.

TCRdb keeps only in-frame clones here, not all; method: immunoSEQ multiplex PCR. Of about 16,000 clones listed, about 93% are singletons. V dropped 0 bases and J dropped 1; count of bases not matched to a gene: 6. The CDR3 sequence is 17 residues long. Per the germline V gene, CDR1 is SGHDT and CDR2 is YYEEEE. The chain recombines TRBV5-6 with TRBJ2-3; 9 bases are shared with TRBD2. The receptor's source is a human donor with pancreatic ductal adenocarcinoma. Sequencing was performed on PBMCs. This CDR3 is CASSLAPRLAGTDTQYF. As DNA, the CDR3 is TGTGCCAGCAGCTTGGCCCCGAGACTAGCGGGCACAGATACGCAGTATTTT.